Listed here are 29 T cell receptor beta chains from one sample, sequenced in a study of cytotoxic CD8 clonotypes in ibrutinib-treated CLL. Clones were sequenced by immunoSEQ multiplex PCR, and TCRdb holds only the in-frame ones, with some missing. The sample has some 300,000 clones, about 80% seen once. The source material was PBMCs, sampled before ibrutinib treatment. The receptors derive from a human donor with chronic lymphocytic leukemia.

The chain combines TRBV6-5 with TRBJ2-1, with 12 bases lining up with TRBD2. From germline, CDR1 is MNHEY and CDR2 SVGAGI. This CDR3 has 15 residues. The V gene end was trimmed by 5 bases and the J gene end by 6 bases; junction bases not matched to a gene: 5. CDR3 in amino acids: CASSGSSGRANEQFF. DNA of the CDR3: TGTGCCAGCAGTGGATCTAGCGGGAGGGCCAATGAGCAGTTCTTC.

The DNA for the CDR3 is TGTGCCATTATGTCCGGGCCGACCACCGGGGAGCTGTTTTTT. The encoded protein is CAIMSGPTTGELFF. The chain is built from TRBV10-3 and TRBJ2-2; no clear D. V lost 9 bases and J 4 bases, leaving 15 bases between the germline ends. Germline V lookup: CDR1 ENHRY, CDR2 SYGVKD. This CDR3 has 14 residues.

The chain links TRBV11-2 to TRBJ2-3; tentative D call: TRBD1 (5 bases). Germline lookup yields CDR1 SGHAT and CDR2 FQNNGV. The CDR3 spans 13 residues. The V end was cut by 1 base, the J end by 4 bases, with 6 bases between. The CDR3 loop is CASSLAGSDTQYF. The CDR3 DNA follows: TGTGCCAGCAGCTTAGCAGGGTCAGATACGCAGTATTTT.

This chain uses TRBV15 with TRBJ1-2; TRBD1 aligns across 8 bases. Losses at the gene ends were 6 bases for V and 2 bases for J; bases not matched to a gene: 5. Looked up from germline, CDR1 is LNHNV and CDR2 is YYDKDF (reference sequence). This CDR3 is 14 amino acids long. This chain's CDR3 is CATSLDRVNYGYTF. The CDR3 coding sequence is TGTGCCACCAGTTTGGACAGGGTAAACTATGGCTACACCTTC.

The chain is built from TRBV10-3 and TRBJ1-1; D is unresolved. V lost 3 bases to trimming and J lost 1 base, with 12 bases between them. CDR3 length: 15 amino acids. Germline assignment: CDR1 ENHRY and CDR2 SYGVKD. The CDR3 sequence is CAISDIVRGNTEAFF. Written as DNA, the CDR3 is TGTGCCATCAGTGACATAGTAAGAGGGAACACTGAAGCTTTCTTT.

The CDR3, as DNA: TGTGCCAGCAGCCGAGGAGGCTTCGAGCAGTACTTC. It translates to CASSRGGFEQYF. The chain carries TRBV7-2 and TRBJ2-7, with D possibly being TRBD2 (5 bases). Trimming left V 5 bases short and J 6 bases short, with 11 bases between. This CDR3 region has 12 residues. Looked up from germline, CDR1 is SGHTA and CDR2 is FQGNSA. The variable domain in full, with the rest retrieved from reference TRBV7-2 and TRBJ2-7, is GAGVSQSPSNKVTEKGKDVELRCDPISGHTALYWYRQSLGQGLEFLIYFQGNSAPDKSGLPSDRFSAERTGGSVSTLTIQRTQQEDSAVYLCASSRGGFEQYFGPGTRLTVT.

The chain combines TRBV4-2 with TRBJ1-2; D unclear. The CDR3 contains 13 residues. The germline V gene has CDR1 LGHNA and CDR2 YNFKEQ. V gave up 1 base and J gave up 3 bases, with 6 bases separating them. In nucleotides, the CDR3 is TGTGCCAGCAGCCAAGGCAGATACTATGGCTACACCTTC. Residues: CASSQGRYYGYTF.

This chain joins TRBV6-1 and TRBJ2-2; D is unclear. The CDR3 length is 14 residues. CDR1 and CDR2 (germline): MNHNS, SASEGT. Between the trimmed V and J ends, which lost 2 bases and 1 base, there was a span of 5 bases. CDR3 sequence reads: CASSELGNTGELFF. The CDR3 nucleotides are TGTGCCAGCAGTGAACTAGGGAACACCGGGGAGCTGTTTTTT.

This chain connects TRBV27 to TRBJ2-3; D might be TRBD1 or TRBD2, each matching 5 bases. Deletions cut 0 bases from V and 0 bases from J, with 10 bases between. The CDR3 is 16 residues long. CDR1 and CDR2 from the germline V gene are MNHEY and SMNVEV (reference sequence). CDR3 in DNA: TGTGCCAGCAGTTTATCGGGGACCGTTAGCACAGATACGCAGTATTTT. Translated: CASSLSGTVSTDTQYF.

The chain has TRBV11-1 and TRBJ2-5; 10 bases line up with TRBD1. Per the germline V gene, CDR1 is SGHAT and CDR2 is FQDESV (reference sequence). Trimming took 5 bases from V and 4 from J; bases not matched to a gene: 4. The CDR3 sequence is 14 residues long. For the CDR3, the DNA is TGTGCCAGCAGCCGGGACAGGGGTGTAGAGACCCAGTACTTC. Protein: CASSRDRGVETQYF.

The chain couples TRBV7-9 to TRBJ1-4, with 8 bases lining up with TRBD1. V gave up 4 bases and J gave up 8 bases; unmatched junction bases: 6. The germline V gene has CDR1 SEHNR and CDR2 FQNEAQ (reference sequence). The CDR3 covers 14 residues. The DNA of the CDR3 is TGTGCCAGCAGCTGGGACAGGTCGGACGAAAAACTGTTTTTT. It is translated as CASSWDRSDEKLFF.

The V gene is TRBV2, the J gene TRBJ2-2, with D unresolved. Trimming left V 4 bases short and J 3 bases short, with 6 bases between. Germline CDR1 SNHLY, CDR2 FYNNEI. The CDR3 has 13 residues. The CDR3 loop reads CASSVRYTGELFF. The CDR3, as DNA: TGTGCCAGCAGTGTAAGGTACACCGGGGAGCTGTTTTTT.

This clone was detected only once. The V call is TRBV27, the J call TRBJ2-1, with D possibly TRBD2 on 6 matching bases. Germline V gene lookup returns CDR1 MNHEY and CDR2 SMNVEV (reference sequence). The V gene lost 5 bases and the J gene lost 7 bases, with 21 bases spanning the gap. This CDR3 contains 16 residues. The CDR3 spells CASSTNWDFSVNEQFF. The CDR3 DNA is TGTGCCAGCAGTACAAACTGGGACTTCAGCGTTAATGAGCAGTTCTTC.

The rearrangement uses TRBV13 and TRBJ2-7; 9 bases are a match to TRBD2. Per the germline V gene, CDR1 is PRHDT and CDR2 is FYEKMQ (reference sequence). Trimming at V came to 0 bases and at J to 4 bases, leaving 1 base not matched to a gene. The CDR3 contains 14 residues. Here the CDR3 reads CASSLGLAGYEQYF. Here the CDR3 DNA reads TGTGCCAGCAGCTTAGGGCTAGCGGGATACGAGCAGTACTTC.

The J gene is TRBJ2-1, the V gene TRBV4-2; the D gene could be TRBD1 or TRBD2 (5 bases each). There are 13 residues in the CDR3. With 4 bases removed from V and 10 bases from J, the gap between germline ends came to 14 bases. The V gene's germline CDR1 is LGHNA and CDR2 YNFKEQ. This CDR3 is CASSLGTQQEQFF. As DNA, the CDR3 is TGTGCCAGCAGCCTCGGGACCCAGCAAGAGCAGTTCTTC.

This clone has just one count. This sequence joins TRBV19 and TRBJ2-5; 7 bases are shared with TRBD1. CDR1 is LNHDA and CDR2 is SQIVND in the germline V gene (reference sequence). V shed 6 bases and J 5 bases; nucleotides not matched to a gene: 15. This CDR3 spans 16 amino acids. This CDR3 reads CASSSLTGLKRETQYF. The CDR3 DNA sequence: TGTGCCAGTAGCTCGCTGACAGGGCTGAAGCGGGAGACCCAGTACTTC.

The rearrangement links TRBV13 to TRBJ1-5; 8 positions agree with TRBD1. The germline V gene encodes CDR1 PRHDT and CDR2 FYEKMQ (reference sequence). The CDR3 is 17 amino acids. The ends lost 4 bases at V and 0 bases at J; junction bases unmatched: 8. The CDR3 DNA is TGTGCCAGCAGCTCCGGACAGGGAAAAAATAGCAATCAGCCCCAGCATTTT. Protein product: CASSSGQGKNSNQPQHF. Full variable domain (outside the CDR3, taken from reference TRBV13 and TRBJ1-5): AAGVIQSPRHLIKEKRETATLKCYPIPRHDTVYWYQQGPGQDPQFLISFYEKMQSDKGSIPDRFSAQQFSDYHSELNMSSLELGDSALYFCASSSGQGKNSNQPQHFGDGTRLSIL.

The gene calls are TRBV19 and TRBJ1-2; D uncertain. CDR1 and CDR2 from the germline V gene are LNHDA and SQIVND (reference sequence). The CDR3 extends over 15 amino acids. V shed 3 bases and J shed 4 bases, with 15 bases lying between them. CDR3 nucleotides: TGTGCCAGTAGTATGCCTCACAGAGATACCTATGGCTACACCTTC. Translation gives CASSMPHRDTYGYTF.

J is TRBJ2-7 and V is TRBV7-2; 10 nucleotides match TRBD2. J gave up 1 base and V 5 bases, and 11 bases lay outside the gene matches. There are 17 residues in the CDR3. Germline CDR1 SGHTA, CDR2 FQGNSA. Written as DNA, the CDR3 is TGTGCCAGCAGCCCTACTAGCGGGGCTCGAACGTCCTACGAGCAGTACTTC. This translates into CASSPTSGARTSYEQYF.

This chain uses TRBV19 with TRBJ2-2, with D maybe TRBD2 (5 bases). Trimming removed 7 bases at V and 3 bases at J, with 36 bases between. CDR1 and CDR2 (germline): LNHDA, SQIVND (reference sequence). This CDR3 has 22 residues. The DNA of the CDR3 is TGTGCCAGTAAAATAGGGTGGTGGCGCAGACTAAACTCCCAGCCGGACACCGGGGAGCTGTTTTTT. Translating gives CASKIGWWRRLNSQPDTGELFF.

This clone was counted a few times. This chain connects TRBV7-8 to TRBJ2-7; perhaps TRBD1 as D (6 bases). Germline assignment: CDR1 SGHVS and CDR2 FQNEAQ. Trimming took off 4 bases at V and 5 bases at J, with 21 bases between the two ends. This CDR3 comprises 16 residues. The CDR3 DNA reads TGTGCCAGCAGCTCCCCTGGCGGGTCAGGGGTCCACGAGCAGTACTTC. This encodes CASSSPGGSGVHEQYF.

The V gene is TRBV15, the J gene TRBJ1-1; D remains ambiguous. Trimming took off 0 bases at V and 11 bases at J, with 19 bases between the two ends. Per germline, CDR1 LNHNV and CDR2 YYDKDF (reference sequence). The CDR3 contains 15 residues. The DNA of the CDR3 is TGTGCCACCAGCAGAGATTCTCAGTTAGGGTTTGACGCTTTCTTT. Its protein is CATSRDSQLGFDAFF.

This rearrangement joins TRBV7-8 to TRBJ2-5, with 10 bases matching TRBD1. J lost 2 bases, V lost 5 bases, and 2 bases had no gene match. The CDR3 totals 14 residues. CDR1 SGHVS and CDR2 FQNEAQ come from the germline V gene. The CDR3 spells CASSPDRGQETQYF. The DNA of the CDR3 is TGTGCCAGCAGCCCGGACAGGGGGCAAGAGACCCAGTACTTC.

The genes are TRBV15 and TRBJ2-2, with TRBD1 matching over 10 bases. J lost 6 bases, V lost 9 bases, and 10 bases had no gene match. The CDR3 runs 15 residues. CDR1 LNHNV and CDR2 YYDKDF come from the germline V gene (reference sequence). CDR3 in DNA: TGTGCCACTCGACAGGGGGCGCGGGTGGCCGGGGAGCTGTTTTTT. Its protein is CATRQGARVAGELFF.

The rearrangement uses TRBV29-1 and TRBJ2-1; D tentatively reads TRBD1 or TRBD2 (5 bases each). Germline V CDR1 and CDR2: SQVTM, ANQGSEA. V shed 7 bases and J shed 3 bases, with 25 bases lying between them. This CDR3 region has 17 residues. CDR3 loop: CSGLARSGPLGYNEQFF. As DNA, the CDR3 is TGCAGCGGTTTAGCGAGGTCGGGACCCTTGGGCTACAATGAGCAGTTCTTC.

J is TRBJ2-7 and V is TRBV6-9, with 8 bases fitting TRBD2. The germline gives CDR1 MNHGY, CDR2 SVAAGI. CDR3 length equals 15 residues. V dropped 7 bases and J dropped 0; count of bases not matched to a gene: 8. CDR3 DNA: TGTGCCAGCAAGACCATAGCGGGGACCTCCTACGAGCAGTACTTC. Translation: CASKTIAGTSYEQYF.

The rearrangement links TRBV11-3 to TRBJ2-7; the match to TRBD2 covers 14 bases. Germline V gene sequence: CDR1 SGHNT, CDR2 YENEEA. This CDR3 comprises 15 residues. V trimming: 5 bases; J trimming: 5 bases; junction bases outside the gene matches: 5. As DNA, the CDR3 is TGTGCCAGCAGCCTACGGGGACTAGCGGGAGACGAGCAGTACTTC. Its protein is CASSLRGLAGDEQYF.

The chain has TRBV5-6 and TRBJ2-3, with 8 bases matching TRBD2. CDR3 length: 15 residues. Trimming at V came to 4 bases and at J to 6 bases, leaving 10 bases not matched to a gene. Germline V CDR1 and CDR2: SGHDT, YYEEEE. The CDR3 sequence is CASSPGTSGLDTQYF. As DNA, the CDR3 is TGTGCCAGCAGCCCCGGGACTAGTGGGTTGGATACGCAGTATTTT. Looking up the rest from reference TRBV5-6 and TRBJ2-3 gives the full variable domain: DAGVTQSPTHLIKTRGQQVTLRCSPKSGHDTVSWYQQALGQGPQFIFQYYEEEERQRGNFPDRFSGHQFPNYSSELNVNALLLGDSALYLCASSPGTSGLDTQYFGPGTRLTVL.

This chain joins TRBV12-5 and TRBJ1-1; 10 nucleotides line up with TRBD1. CDR3 length: 14 residues. V gave up 6 bases and J gave up 4 bases; unmatched junction bases: 5. The germline V gene encodes CDR1 LGHNT and CDR2 FRNRAP. The CDR3: CASGTDRGGTEAFF. The CDR3 DNA is TGTGCTAGTGGGACGGACAGGGGGGGCACTGAAGCTTTCTTT.